The 5 T cell receptor beta chains below come from one sample, sequenced in a study of shared clonotypes between healthy human individuals. Assay: immunoSEQ multiplex PCR; the TCRdb copy retains only in-frame clones and omits some. The sample holds over 2 million clones, 85% to 95% seen once. Sequenced material: naive CD4+ T cells from PBMCs. As to subset: CD45RA+ positively selected. The receptor set was obtained from a man aged 18 to 30 in good health. Some clones in this sample may be carry-over from other donors' samples.

The rearrangement links TRBV12-2 to TRBJ1-2; the table calls TRBD1, which could not be checked here. TRBV12-2 constitutes a pseudogene. The CDR3 consists of 17 residues. As DNA, the CDR3 is TGTGCAAGTCGCTTAGTAAAGACAGGGCGCAGAAACTATGGCTACACCTTC. It codes for CASRLVKTGRRNYGYTF.

The chain combines TRBV15 with TRBJ2-1, with D possibly called TRBD1 or TRBD2 (6 bases each). Germline-derived CDR1 and CDR2 are LNHNV and YYDKDF (reference sequence). This CDR3 has 15 amino acids. Trimming stripped 8 bases from V and 0 bases from J, with 14 bases between. CDR3 coding DNA: TGTGCCACCGGAGGGGGGCGGAGCTCCTACAATGAGCAGTTCTTC. Protein: CATGGGRSSYNEQFF.

This clone turned up a few times. The chain couples TRBV28 to TRBJ1-1; perhaps TRBD1 as D (6 bases). Between the trimmed V and J ends, which lost 6 bases and 1 base, there was a span of 15 bases. The CDR3 length is 15 residues. CDR1 MDHEN and CDR2 SYDVKM come from the germline V gene. Here the CDR3 DNA reads TGTGCCAGCAGACCACAGGGAGGGCGGAACACTGAAGCTTTCTTT. It specifies CASRPQGGRNTEAFF.

The chain couples TRBV7-2 to TRBJ2-2; 9 bases are shared with TRBD2. Germline V gives CDR1 SGHTA, CDR2 FQGNSA. The V gene end was trimmed by 6 bases and the J gene end by 7 bases; junction bases not matched to a gene: 9. The CDR3 loop spans 15 amino acids. The CDR3 DNA is TGTGCCAGCAGTCTGGGACTAGCTAAGAGCGGGGAGCTGTTTTTT. Translation gives CASSLGLAKSGELFF.

The chain has TRBV7-2 and TRBJ1-3, with D unresolved. The CDR3 sequence is 14 residues long. Germline values: CDR1 SGHTA, CDR2 FQGNSA. Trimming shortened V by 1 base and J by 0 bases, and 4 bases separated the two germline ends. The CDR3 DNA reads as TGTGCCAGCAGCTTAGTGGTCTCTGGAAACACCATATATTTT. Protein: CASSLVVSGNTIYF.